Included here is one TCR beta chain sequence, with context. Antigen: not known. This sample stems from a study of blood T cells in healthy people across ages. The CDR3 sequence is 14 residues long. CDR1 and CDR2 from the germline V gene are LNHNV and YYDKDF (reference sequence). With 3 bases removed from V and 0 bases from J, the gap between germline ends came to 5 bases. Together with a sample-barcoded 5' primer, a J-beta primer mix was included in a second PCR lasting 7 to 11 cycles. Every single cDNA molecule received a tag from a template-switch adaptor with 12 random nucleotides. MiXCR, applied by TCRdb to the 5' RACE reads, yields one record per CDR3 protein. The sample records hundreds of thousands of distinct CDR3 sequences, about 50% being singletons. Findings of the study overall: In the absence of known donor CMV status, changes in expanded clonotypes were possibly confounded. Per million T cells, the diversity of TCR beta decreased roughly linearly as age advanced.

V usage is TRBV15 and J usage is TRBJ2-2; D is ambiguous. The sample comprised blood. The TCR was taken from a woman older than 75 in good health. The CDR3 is CATSREPNTGELFF. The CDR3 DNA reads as TGTGCCACCAGCAGGGAACCGAACACCGGGGAGCTGTTTTTT.